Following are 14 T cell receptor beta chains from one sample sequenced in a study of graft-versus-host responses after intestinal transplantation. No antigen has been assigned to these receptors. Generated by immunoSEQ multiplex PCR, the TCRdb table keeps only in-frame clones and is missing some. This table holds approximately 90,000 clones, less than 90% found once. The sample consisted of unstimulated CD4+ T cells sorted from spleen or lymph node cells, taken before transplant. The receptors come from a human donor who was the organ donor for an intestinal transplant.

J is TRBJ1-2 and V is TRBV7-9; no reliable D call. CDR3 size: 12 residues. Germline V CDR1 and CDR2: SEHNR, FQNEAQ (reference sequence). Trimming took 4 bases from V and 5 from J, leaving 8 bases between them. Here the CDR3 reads CASSYQAYGYTF. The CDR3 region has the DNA TGTGCCAGCAGCTACCAAGCTTATGGCTACACCTTC.

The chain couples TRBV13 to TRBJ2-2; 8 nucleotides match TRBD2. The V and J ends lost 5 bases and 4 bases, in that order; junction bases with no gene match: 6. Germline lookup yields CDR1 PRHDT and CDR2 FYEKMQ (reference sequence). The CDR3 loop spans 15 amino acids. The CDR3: CASSARGGFTGELFF. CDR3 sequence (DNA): TGTGCCAGCAGCGCTCGGGGGGGGTTCACCGGGGAGCTGTTTTTT.

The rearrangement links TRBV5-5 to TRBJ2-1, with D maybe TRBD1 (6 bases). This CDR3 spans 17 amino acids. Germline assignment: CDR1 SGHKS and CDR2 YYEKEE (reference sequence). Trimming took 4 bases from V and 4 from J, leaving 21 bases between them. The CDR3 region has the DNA TGTGCCAGCAGCATCTTAGCCGGGACAAGGGATTACAATGAGCAGTTCTTC. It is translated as CASSILAGTRDYNEQFF.

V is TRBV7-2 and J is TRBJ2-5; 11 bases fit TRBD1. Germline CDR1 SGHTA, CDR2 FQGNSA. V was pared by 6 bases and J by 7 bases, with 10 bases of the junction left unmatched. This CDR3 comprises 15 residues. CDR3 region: CASRRTGGAFGTQYF. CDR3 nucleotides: TGTGCCAGCAGGCGGACAGGGGGCGCATTCGGGACCCAGTACTTC.

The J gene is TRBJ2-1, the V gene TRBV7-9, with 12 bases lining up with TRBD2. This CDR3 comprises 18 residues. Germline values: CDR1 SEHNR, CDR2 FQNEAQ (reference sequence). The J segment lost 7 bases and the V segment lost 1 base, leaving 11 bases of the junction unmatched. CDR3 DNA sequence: TGTGCCAGCAGCTTAGACCTGACTAGCGGGGGTGTTGGGAATGAGCAGTTCTTC. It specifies CASSLDLTSGGVGNEQFF.

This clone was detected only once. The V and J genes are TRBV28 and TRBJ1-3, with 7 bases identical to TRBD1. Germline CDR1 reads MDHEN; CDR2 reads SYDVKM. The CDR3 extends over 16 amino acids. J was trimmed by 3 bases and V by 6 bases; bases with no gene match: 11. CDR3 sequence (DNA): TGTGCCAGCAGACGCCGAGGGGGCGCGGATGGAAACACCATATATTTT. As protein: CASRRRGGADGNTIYF.

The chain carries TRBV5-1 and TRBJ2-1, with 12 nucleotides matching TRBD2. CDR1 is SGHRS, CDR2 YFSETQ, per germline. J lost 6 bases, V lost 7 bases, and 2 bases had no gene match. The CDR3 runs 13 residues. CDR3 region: CASGLAGSNEQFF. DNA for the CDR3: TGCGCCAGCGGACTAGCGGGGTCCAATGAGCAGTTCTTC.

The CDR3 here is CASSLGLLGQYF. CDR3 in DNA: TGTGCCAGCAGCTTAGGACTCTTGGGGCAGTATTTT. This chain uses TRBV7-2 with TRBJ2-3; D is unclear. This CDR3 is built from 12 residues. The V gene's germline CDR1 is SGHTA and CDR2 FQGNSA. V gave up 1 base and J gave up 11 bases, with 10 bases separating them.

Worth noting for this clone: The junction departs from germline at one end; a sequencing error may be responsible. For the CDR3, the DNA is TGTGCCAGCAGTTCTAGCACAGATACGCAGTATTTT. It is translated as CASSSSTDTQYF. This chain uses TRBV10-3 with TRBJ2-3, with unresolved D. CDR1 is ENHRY and CDR2 is SYGVKD in the germline V gene. CDR3 length: 12 residues.

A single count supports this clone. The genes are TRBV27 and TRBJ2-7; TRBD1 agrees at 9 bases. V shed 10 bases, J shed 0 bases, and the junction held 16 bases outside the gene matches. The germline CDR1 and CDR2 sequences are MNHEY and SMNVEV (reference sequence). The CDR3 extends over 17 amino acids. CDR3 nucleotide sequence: TGTGCCACCTCAGAACGCGCCGGGACAGGGATCTCCTACGAGCAGTACTTC. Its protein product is CATSERAGTGISYEQYF.

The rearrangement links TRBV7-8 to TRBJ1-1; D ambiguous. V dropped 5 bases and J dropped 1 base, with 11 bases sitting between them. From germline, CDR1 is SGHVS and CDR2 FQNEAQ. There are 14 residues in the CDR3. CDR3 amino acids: CASSQEAWNTEAFF. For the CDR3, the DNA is TGTGCCAGCAGCCAAGAGGCCTGGAACACTGAAGCTTTCTTT.

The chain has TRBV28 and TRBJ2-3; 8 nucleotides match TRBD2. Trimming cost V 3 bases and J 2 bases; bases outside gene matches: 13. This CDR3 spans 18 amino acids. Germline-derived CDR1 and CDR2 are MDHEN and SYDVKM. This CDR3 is CASSLSISAGGTTDTQYF. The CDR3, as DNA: TGTGCCAGCAGTTTGTCCATATCGGCGGGAGGCACCACAGATACGCAGTATTTT. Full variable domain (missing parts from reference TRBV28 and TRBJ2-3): DVKVTQSSRYLVKRTGEKVFLECVQDMDHENMFWYRQDPGLGLRLIYFSYDVKMKEKGDIPEGYSVSREKKERFSLILESASTNQTSMYLCASSLSISAGGTTDTQYFGPGTRLTVL.

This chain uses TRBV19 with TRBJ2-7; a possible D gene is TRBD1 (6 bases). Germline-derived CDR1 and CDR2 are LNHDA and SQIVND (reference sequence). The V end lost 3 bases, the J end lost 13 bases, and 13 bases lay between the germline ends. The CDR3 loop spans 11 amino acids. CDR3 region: CASSIGQRIYF. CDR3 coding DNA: TGTGCCAGTAGTATCGGACAGAGGATATACTTC.

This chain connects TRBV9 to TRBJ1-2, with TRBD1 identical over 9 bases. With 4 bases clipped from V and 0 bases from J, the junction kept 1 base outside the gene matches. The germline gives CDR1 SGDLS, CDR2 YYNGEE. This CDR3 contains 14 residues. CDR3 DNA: TGTGCCAGCAGCCGGACAGGGGCTAACTATGGCTACACCTTC. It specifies CASSRTGANYGYTF. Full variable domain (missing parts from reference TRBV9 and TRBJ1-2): DSGVTQTPKHLITATGQRVTLRCSPRSGDLSVYWYQQSLDQGLQFLIQYYNGEERAKGNILERFSAQQFPDLHSELNLSSLELGDSALYFCASSRTGANYGYTFGSGTRLTVV.